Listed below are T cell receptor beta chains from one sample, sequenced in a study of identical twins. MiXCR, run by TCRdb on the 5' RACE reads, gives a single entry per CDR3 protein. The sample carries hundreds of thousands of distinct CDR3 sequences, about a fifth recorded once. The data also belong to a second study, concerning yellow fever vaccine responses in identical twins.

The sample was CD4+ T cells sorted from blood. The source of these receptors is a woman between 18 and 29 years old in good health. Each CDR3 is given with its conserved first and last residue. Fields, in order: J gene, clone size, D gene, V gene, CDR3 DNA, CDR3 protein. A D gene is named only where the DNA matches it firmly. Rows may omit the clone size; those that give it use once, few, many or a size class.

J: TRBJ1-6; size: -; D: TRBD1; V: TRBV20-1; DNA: TGCAGTCCGACAGGGTATAATTCACCCCTCCACTTT; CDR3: CSPTGYNSPLHF
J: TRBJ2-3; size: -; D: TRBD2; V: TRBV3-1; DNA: TGTGCCAGCAGCCAACTAGCGGGAGAGCGGGATACGCAGTATTTT; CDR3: CASSQLAGERDTQYF
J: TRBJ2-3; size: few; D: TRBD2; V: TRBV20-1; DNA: TGCAGTGCTAGAGAAGGTAGCGGGAGTGTCGCAGATACGCAGTATTTT; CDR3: CSAREGSGSVADTQYF
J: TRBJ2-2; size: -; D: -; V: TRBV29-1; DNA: TGCAGCGTTCGATTCCAGGGATCCACCGGGGAGCTGTTTTTT; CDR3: CSVRFQGSTGELFF
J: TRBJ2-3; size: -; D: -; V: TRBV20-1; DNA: TGCAGTGCTAGAGATTGGGCTAGGGATAGCACAGATACGCAGTATTTT; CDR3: CSARDWARDSTDTQYF
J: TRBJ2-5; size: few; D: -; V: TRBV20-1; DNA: TGCAGTGCTAGCGGGGGAGGACAAGAGACCCAGTACTTC; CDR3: CSASGGGQETQYF
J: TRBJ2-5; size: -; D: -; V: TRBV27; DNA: TGTGCCAGCAGTGTTCAGGGTAGAGAGACCCAGTACTTC; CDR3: CASSVQGRETQYF
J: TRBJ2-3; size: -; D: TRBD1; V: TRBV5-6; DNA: TGTGCCAGCAGCTCGGCTGTTGGACAGGGGTTCACAGATACGCAGTATTTT; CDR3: CASSSAVGQGFTDTQYF
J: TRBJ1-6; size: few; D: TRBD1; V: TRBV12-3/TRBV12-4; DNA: TGTGCCAGCAGTTCATCCCTGCAGGGGGCAGGTTCACCCCTCCACTTT; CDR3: CASSSSLQGAGSPLHF
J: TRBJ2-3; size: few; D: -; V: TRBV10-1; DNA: TGCGCCAGCAGCCTAACGGACCAAGACCAGTCGAATACGCAGTATTTT; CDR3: CASSLTDQDQSNTQYF
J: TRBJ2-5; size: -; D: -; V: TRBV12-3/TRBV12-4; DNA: TGTGCCAGCAGTTTTTCGTATGGGGAGACCCAGTACTTC; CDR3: CASSFSYGETQYF
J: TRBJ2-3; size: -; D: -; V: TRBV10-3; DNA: TGTGCCATCAGTGTACGGGAGATGAAGGGAGATACGCAGTATTTT; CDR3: CAISVREMKGDTQYF
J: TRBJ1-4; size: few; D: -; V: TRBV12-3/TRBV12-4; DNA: TGTGCCAGCAGTTTAGGAGTGAGGGAAAAACTGTTTTTT; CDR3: CASSLGVREKLFF
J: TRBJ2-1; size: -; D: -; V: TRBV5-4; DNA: TGTGCCAGCAGCCGCTCCGGGACCCCAAGGAATGAGCAGTTCTTC; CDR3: CASSRSGTPRNEQFF
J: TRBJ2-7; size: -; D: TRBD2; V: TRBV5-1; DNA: TGCGCCAGCAGCTCGGGACTAGGGAAAGACGAGCAGTACTTC; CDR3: CASSSGLGKDEQYF
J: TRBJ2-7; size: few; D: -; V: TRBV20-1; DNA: TGCAGTGCTAGAGCCATGGGGGGTGTTACCTACGAGCAGTACTTC; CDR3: CSARAMGGVTYEQYF
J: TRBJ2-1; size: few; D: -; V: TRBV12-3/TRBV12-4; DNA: TGTGCCAGCAGTTTTACCCCCCCCTCTCAGTTCTTC; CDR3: CASSFTPPSQFF
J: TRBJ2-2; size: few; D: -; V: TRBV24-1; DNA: TGTGCCACCAGTGATTTCCGCGGCTCCGGGGAGCTGTTTTTT; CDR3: CATSDFRGSGELFF
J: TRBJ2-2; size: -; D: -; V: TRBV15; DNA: TGTGCCACCAGCAGCCGGGACACCCACACCGGGGAGCTGTTTTTT; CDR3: CATSSRDTHTGELFF
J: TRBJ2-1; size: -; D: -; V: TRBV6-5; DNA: TGTGCCAGCAGTTACCGGGAACACAATGAGCAGTTCTTC; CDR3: CASSYREHNEQFF
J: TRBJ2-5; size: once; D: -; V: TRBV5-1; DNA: TGCGCCAGCAGCCCGGCACGGTTGGGAGAGACCCAGTACTTC; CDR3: CASSPARLGETQYF
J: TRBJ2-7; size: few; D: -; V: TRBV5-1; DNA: TGCGCCAGCAGCTTAGCTTGGACCTACGAGCAGTACTTC; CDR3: CASSLAWTYEQYF
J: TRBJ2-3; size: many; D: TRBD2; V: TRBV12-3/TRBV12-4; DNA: TGTGCCAGCAGCCGGGGGGGGGGCACAGATACGCAGTATTTT; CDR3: CASSRGGGTDTQYF
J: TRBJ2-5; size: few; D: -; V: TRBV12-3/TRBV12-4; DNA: TGTGCCAGCTCCCAGGGGGGTAGAGAGACCCAGTACTTC; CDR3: CASSQGGRETQYF
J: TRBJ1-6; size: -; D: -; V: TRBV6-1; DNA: TGTGCCACCGGACCTCGGCTCTCCTATAATTCACCCCTCCACTTT; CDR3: CATGPRLSYNSPLHF
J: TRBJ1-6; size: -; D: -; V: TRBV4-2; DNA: TGTGCCAGCAGCCAAGACCAGAGCAATTCACCCCTCCACTTT; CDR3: CASSQDQSNSPLHF
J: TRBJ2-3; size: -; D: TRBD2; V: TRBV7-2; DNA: TGTGCCAGCAGCATGACTAGCGGGGGATTTACAGATACGCAGTATTTT; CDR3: CASSMTSGGFTDTQYF
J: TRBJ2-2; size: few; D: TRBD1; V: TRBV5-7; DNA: TGTGCCAGCAGCTTGTTTTACAGGGGGCGCAACACCGGGGAGCTGTTTTTT; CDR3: CASSLFYRGRNTGELFF
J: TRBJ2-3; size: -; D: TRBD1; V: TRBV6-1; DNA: TGTGCCAGCAGAAGACAGGGGAGAACAGATACGCAGTATTTT; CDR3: CASRRQGRTDTQYF
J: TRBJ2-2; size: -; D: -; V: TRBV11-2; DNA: TGTGCCAGCACCGAGGTCGCCGGGGAGCTGTTTTTT; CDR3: CASTEVAGELFF
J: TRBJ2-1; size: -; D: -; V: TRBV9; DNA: TGTGCCAGCAGCGTAGCTTGGGGGACTGAGCAGTTCTTC; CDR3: CASSVAWGTEQFF
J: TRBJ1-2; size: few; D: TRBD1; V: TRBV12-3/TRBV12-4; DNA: TGTGCCAGCAGGCTACAGGGGGCGCATGGCTACACCTTC; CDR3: CASRLQGAHGYTF
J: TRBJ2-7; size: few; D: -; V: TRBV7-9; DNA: TGTGCCAGCAGCTTAGCGGAGATCACCTACGAGCAGTACTTC; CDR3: CASSLAEITYEQYF
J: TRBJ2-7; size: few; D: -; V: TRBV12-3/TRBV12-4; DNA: TGTGCCAGCAGTTTAAGGCCGAATTACGAGCAGTACTTC; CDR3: CASSLRPNYEQYF
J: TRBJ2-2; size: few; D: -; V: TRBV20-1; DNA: TGCAGTGCTAGAGGACCTCTGAACACCGGGGAGCTGTTTTTT; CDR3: CSARGPLNTGELFF
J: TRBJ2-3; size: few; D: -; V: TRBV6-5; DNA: TGTGCCAGCAGTTCCGGTCTAGCAACAGATACGCAGTATTTT; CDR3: CASSSGLATDTQYF
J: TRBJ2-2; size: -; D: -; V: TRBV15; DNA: TGTGCCACCAGTACTGGCGGGACCGCCGGGGAGCTGTTTTTT; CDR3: CATSTGGTAGELFF
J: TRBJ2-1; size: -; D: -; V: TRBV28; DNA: TGTGCCAGCAACCTCAGGTACAATGAGCAGTTCTTC; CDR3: CASNLRYNEQFF
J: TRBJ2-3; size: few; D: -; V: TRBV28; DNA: TGTGCCAGCAGCCCCGGGCGGGGGCCCACAGATACGCAGTATTTT; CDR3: CASSPGRGPTDTQYF
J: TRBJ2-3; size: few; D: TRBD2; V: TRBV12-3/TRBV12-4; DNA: TGTGCCAGCAGTCCCGGGACTAGCGCTTCAGATACGCAGTATTTT; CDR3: CASSPGTSASDTQYF
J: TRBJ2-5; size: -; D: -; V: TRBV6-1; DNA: TGTGCCAGCAGGCTAATGATCCAAGAGACCCAGTACTTC; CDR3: CASRLMIQETQYF
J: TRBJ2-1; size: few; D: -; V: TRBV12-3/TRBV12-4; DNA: TGTGCCAGCAGTTTTGCCCTAGAAGTGAATGAGCAGTTCTTC; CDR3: CASSFALEVNEQFF
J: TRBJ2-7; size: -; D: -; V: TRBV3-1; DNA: TGTGCCAGCAGCCAAGATTGGGCTAGCACCTACGAGCAGTACTTC; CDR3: CASSQDWASTYEQYF
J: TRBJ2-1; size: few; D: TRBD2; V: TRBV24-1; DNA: TGTGCCACGCAAGGGACAGAGGAACTAGCGGGGAGGCAGTTCTTC; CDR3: CATQGTEELAGRQFF
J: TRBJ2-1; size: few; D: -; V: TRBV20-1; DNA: TGCAGTGCTAGAACAGACGTTGAGCAGTTCTTC; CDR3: CSARTDVEQFF
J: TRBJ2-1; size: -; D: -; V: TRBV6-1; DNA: TGTGCCAGCAGTGAAACGGTGCGGCGGGCGACCCACTCCTACAATGAGCAGTTCTTC; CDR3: CASSETVRRATHSYNEQFF
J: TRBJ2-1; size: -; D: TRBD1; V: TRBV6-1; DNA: TGTGCCAGCAGCTGGACAGGGAGGATGTTCTTC; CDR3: CASSWTGRMFF
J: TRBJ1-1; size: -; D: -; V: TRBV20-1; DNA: TGCAGTACCCCCGTTTCGAGGAACACTGAAGCTTTCTTT; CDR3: CSTPVSRNTEAFF
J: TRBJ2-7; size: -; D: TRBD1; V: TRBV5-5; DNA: TGTGCCAGCAGCTTGCCCCCGGACAGGGTGGACGAGCAGTACTTC; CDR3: CASSLPPDRVDEQYF
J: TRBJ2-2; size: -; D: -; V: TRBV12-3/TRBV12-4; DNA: TGTGCCTGCAGTTCGCGCAGGCCAAATACCACGAACACCGGGGAGCTGTTTTTT; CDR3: CACSSRRPNTTNTGELFF
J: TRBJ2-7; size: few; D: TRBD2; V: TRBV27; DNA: TGTGCCAGCAGTTTAATTTCTAGCGGGAGTTACGAGCAGTACTTC; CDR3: CASSLISSGSYEQYF
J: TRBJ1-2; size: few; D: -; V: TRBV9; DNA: TGTGCCAGCAGCCCACGAGGTTCCAACTATGGCTACACCTTC; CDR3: CASSPRGSNYGYTF
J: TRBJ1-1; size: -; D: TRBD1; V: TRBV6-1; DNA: TGTGCCAGCAGTCCAACAGGGGGGGTAGGCACTGAAGCTTTCTTT; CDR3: CASSPTGGVGTEAFF
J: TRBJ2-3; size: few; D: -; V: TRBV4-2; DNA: TGTGCCAGCAGCCAAGATGGCCGGGAAACAGATACGCAGTATTTT; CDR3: CASSQDGRETDTQYF
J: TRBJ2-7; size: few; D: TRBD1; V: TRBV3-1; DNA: TGTGCCAGCAGCCCAGACAGGGTCTACGAGCAGTACTTC; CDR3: CASSPDRVYEQYF
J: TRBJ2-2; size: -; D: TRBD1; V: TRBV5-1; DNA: TGCGCCAGTAACTTCGGGACAGGGAACACCGGGGAGCTGTTTTTT; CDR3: CASNFGTGNTGELFF
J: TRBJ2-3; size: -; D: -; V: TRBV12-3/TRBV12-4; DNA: TGTGCCAGCAGTTTAATGAGGGGAAGCACAGATACGCAGTATTTT; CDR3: CASSLMRGSTDTQYF
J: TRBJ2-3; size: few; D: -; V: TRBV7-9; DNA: TGTGCCAGCAGCTTACCTGTTGGGGTAAATACGCAGTATTTT; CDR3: CASSLPVGVNTQYF
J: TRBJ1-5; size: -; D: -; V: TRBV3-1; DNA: TGTGCCAGCAGCCAGGCTGCCAATCAGCCCCAGCATTTT; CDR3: CASSQAANQPQHF
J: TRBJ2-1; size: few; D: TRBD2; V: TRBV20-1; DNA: TGCAGTGCCAATATAGCGGGAGTTTCTGAGCAGTTCTTC; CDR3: CSANIAGVSEQFF